This T cell receptor beta chain stems from a study of blood T cell repertoires in COVID-19. Original methodology: The authors estimated nucleated cell counts from reference gene primer amplification. Data came from immunoSEQ multiplex PCR; TCRdb stores just in-frame clones and leaves some out. V and J calls and clone size come straight from that table; D and trimming were deduced from the DNA. The table includes hundreds of thousands of clones, 86% detected once. Everyone who took part was about 18 to 90 years old, and they came from 24 US areas. Each participant's cohort was designated according to participant-reported clinical history. This clone appeared a few times. The CDR3 is 15 amino acids. Germline values: CDR1 SGHRS, CDR2 YFSETQ. Trimming took off 0 bases at V and 2 bases at J, with 12 bases between the two ends.

The specimen sequenced was PBMCs or T cells enriched from blood (not recorded which). This receptor was obtained from a woman aged 40 to 55 with acute COVID-19. The V call is TRBV5-1, the J call TRBJ2-7; D is perhaps TRBD1 (6 bases). DNA for the CDR3: TGCGCCAGCAGCTTGGGGGCAGGGGAAGCCTACGAGCAGTACTTC. It is translated as CASSLGAGEAYEQYF. The variable domain in full, with the rest retrieved from reference TRBV5-1 and TRBJ2-7, is KAGVTQTPRYLIKTRGQQVTLSCSPISGHRSVSWYQQTPGQGLQFLFEYFSETQRNKGNFPGRFSGRQFSNSRSEMNVSTLELGDSALYLCASSLGAGEAYEQYFGPGTRLTVT.